The 11 T cell receptor beta chains below come from one sample, sequenced in a study of cytomegalovirus exposure and HLA in healthy donors. In the PCR, 60 Vbeta and 13 Jbeta primers were used. TCRdb's table, derived via immunoSEQ multiplex PCR, lists solely in-frame clones and lacks some. The table counts around 100,000 clones; approximately 6.2% lies in the top ten. Sequenced input: PBMCs. The receptors come from a man aged 35-49 years in good health and CMV-seropositive.

The chain uses TRBV2 and TRBJ2-5; TRBD1 agrees at 7 bases. The DNA end is more similar to TRBJ2-7, so the J call may be wrong. CDR3 size: 13 residues. The germline gives CDR1 SNHLY, CDR2 FYNNEI. CDR3 amino acids: CASSTGQSYEQYF. Here the CDR3 DNA reads TGTGCCAGCAGTACGGGACAGTCCTACGAGCAGTACTTC.

The chain is built from TRBV4-1 and TRBJ2-2; D ambiguous. Between the trimmed V and J ends, which lost 4 bases and 2 bases, there was a span of 8 bases. Germline V gene lookup returns CDR1 MGHRA and CDR2 YSYEKL. The CDR3 covers 14 residues. CDR3 coding DNA: TGCGCCAGCAGCCCTCTAGATAACACCGGGGAGCTGTTTTTT. Translating it yields CASSPLDNTGELFF.

The J gene is TRBJ2-7, the V gene TRBV28; 7 nucleotides align to TRBD2. This CDR3 is 12 amino acids long. Germline CDR1 reads MDHEN; CDR2 reads SYDVKM. The V gene end was trimmed by 4 bases and the J gene end by 4 bases; junction bases not matched to a gene: 1. CDR3 sequence: CASSWEGYEQYF. CDR3 DNA: TGTGCCAGCAGTTGGGAGGGTTACGAGCAGTACTTC.

CDR3 residues: CASSGGQGYSNQPQHF. CDR3 coding DNA: TGTGCCAGTAGTGGGGGACAGGGATATAGCAATCAGCCCCAGCATTTT. V and J are TRBV19 and TRBJ1-5; 9 bases agree with TRBD1. The CDR3 is 16 amino acids. CDR1 is LNHDA and CDR2 is SQIVND in the germline V gene (reference sequence). J gave up 0 bases and V 5 bases, and 5 bases lay outside the gene matches. Supplemented by reference TRBV19 and TRBJ1-5, the full variable domain reads DGGITQSPKYLFRKEGQNVTLSCEQNLNHDAMYWYRQDPGQGLRLIYYSQIVNDFQKGDIAEGYSVSREKKESFPLTVTSAQKNPTAFYLCASSGGQGYSNQPQHFGDGTRLSIL.

This chain connects TRBV29-1 to TRBJ2-5; 11 bases agree with TRBD2. The trim removed 5 bases at V and 9 bases at J, leaving 2 bases unmatched. The germline CDR1 and CDR2 sequences are SQVTM and ANQGSEA. CDR3 size: 11 residues. The CDR3 nucleotides read TGCAGCGTTCCGGGACTAGCGGCCCAGTACTTC. Amino acids: CSVPGLAAQYF.

A word on this clone: Other DNA sequences in the same sample also yield this CDR3. The CDR3 nucleotides are TGTGCCAGCAGCTTAGGCAGCGGGAGCACAGATACGCAGTATTTT. Translation gives CASSLGSGSTDTQYF. This chain joins TRBV11-2 and TRBJ2-3, with D perhaps matching TRBD2 (6 bases). This CDR3 is built from 15 residues. CDR1 is SGHAT and CDR2 is FQNNGV in the germline V gene. Trimming took 1 base from V and 0 from J, leaving 8 bases between them.

V and J are TRBV5-6 and TRBJ2-6, with 10 positions matching TRBD1. Trimming removed 3 bases from V and 4 bases from J; junction bases left unmatched: 4. The CDR3 contains 16 residues. Germline assignment: CDR1 SGHDT and CDR2 YYEEEE. CDR3 protein: CASSWGQGSGANVLTF. The CDR3, as DNA: TGTGCCAGCAGCTGGGGACAGGGGTCCGGGGCCAACGTCCTGACTTTC.

About this clone: Other nucleotide sequences in the sample specify the same CDR3. This sequence joins TRBV27 and TRBJ2-1, with TRBD2 matching over 10 bases. The CDR3 runs 17 residues. Germline assignment: CDR1 MNHEY and CDR2 SMNVEV (reference sequence). After removal of 6 bases from V and 0 bases from J, the junction contained 8 bases not matched to a gene. This chain's CDR3 is CASRQYASGSSYNEQFF. The CDR3 DNA reads TGTGCCAGCAGACAGTACGCTAGCGGGAGCTCCTACAATGAGCAGTTCTTC.

This chain connects TRBV7-8 to TRBJ1-4; TRBD1 matches 7 bases. V dropped 5 bases and J dropped 5; count of bases not matched to a gene: 11. The CDR3 loop spans 16 amino acids. The germline V gene has CDR1 SGHVS and CDR2 FQNEAQ. CDR3: CASSPTRGRGNEKLFF. The CDR3 DNA reads TGTGCCAGCAGCCCAACCCGAGGCAGGGGGAATGAAAAACTGTTTTTT.

This chain links TRBV29-1 with TRBJ2-1, with D maybe TRBD2 (5 bases). The CDR3 totals 12 residues. Germline V gene lookup returns CDR1 SQVTM and CDR2 ANQGSEA. V lost 7 bases and J lost 2, with 9 bases in between. CDR3: CSADGTYNEQFF. The DNA for the CDR3 is TGCAGCGCGGACGGGACCTACAATGAGCAGTTCTTC.

CDR3 protein: CASSELAVNNEQFF. CDR3 in DNA: TGTGCCAGCAGTGAGCTAGCGGTGAACAATGAGCAGTTCTTC. The chain uses TRBV2 and TRBJ2-1, with 7 positions matching TRBD2. The trim removed 3 bases at V and 5 bases at J, leaving 4 bases unmatched. The CDR3 loop spans 14 amino acids. From germline, CDR1 is SNHLY and CDR2 FYNNEI.